A single T cell receptor (beta chain) is shown here with its context. What it recognizes is unknown. This sample was taken from a study of T cell responses to AZD1222 COVID-19 vaccine. Overall study results and limits: CD4 TCRs covered the whole spike, strongest at regions 160-218 and 743-854. The repertoires were collected only after the peak T cell response.

The CDR3 consists of 15 residues. The J segment lost 2 bases and the V segment lost 5 bases, leaving 7 bases of the junction unmatched. Germline CDR1 reads SGHAT; CDR2 reads FQNNGV. Produced via immunoSEQ multiplex PCR; TCRdb's table is partial and in-frame only. The sample has more than 95,000 clones, roughly 91% seen once. The sequencing used peripheral blood, collected on day 0 of MenACWY control vaccination. This TCR was sampled from an adult in good health. The chain recombines TRBV11-2 with TRBJ2-7, with 9 bases identical to TRBD1. The CDR3 nucleotides are TGTGCCAGCAGCCTGACGGGGACAGGGACCTACGAGCAGTACGTC. Translation gives CASSLTGTGTYEQYV.